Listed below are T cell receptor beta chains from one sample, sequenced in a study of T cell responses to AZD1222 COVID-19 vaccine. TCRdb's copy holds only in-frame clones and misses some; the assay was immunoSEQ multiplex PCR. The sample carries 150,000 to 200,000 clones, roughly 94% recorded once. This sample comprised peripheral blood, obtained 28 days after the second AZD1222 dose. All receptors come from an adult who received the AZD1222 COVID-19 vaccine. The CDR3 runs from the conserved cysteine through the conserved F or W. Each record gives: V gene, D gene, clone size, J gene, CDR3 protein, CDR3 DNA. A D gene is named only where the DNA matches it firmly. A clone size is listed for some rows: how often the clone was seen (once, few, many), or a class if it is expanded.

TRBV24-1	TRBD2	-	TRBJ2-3	CATSPGGSGGGTDTQYF	TGTGCCACCAGCCCGGGGGGTTCTGGGGGGGGCACAGATACGCAGTATTTT
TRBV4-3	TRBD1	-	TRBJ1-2	CASSQDRDSLRGYTF	TGCGCCAGCAGCCAAGATCGGGACAGCCTCAGGGGCTACACCTTC
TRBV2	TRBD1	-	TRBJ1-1	CASSDNGQGNTEAFF	TGTGCCAGCAGTGACAACGGACAGGGGAACACTGAAGCTTTCTTT
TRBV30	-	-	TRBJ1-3	CAWSTGIGNTIYF	TGTGCCTGGAGCACAGGGATAGGAAACACCATATATTTT
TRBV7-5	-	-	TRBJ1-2	CARSLGEYYGYTF	TGTGCCAGAAGCTTAGGCGAGTACTATGGCTACACCTTC
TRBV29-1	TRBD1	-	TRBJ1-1	CSVGIQGAGEAFF	TGCAGCGTGGGGATACAGGGGGCAGGTGAAGCTTTCTTT
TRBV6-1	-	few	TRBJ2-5	CASSESGSPETQYF	TGTGCCAGCAGTGAATCGGGGTCCCCGGAGACCCAGTACTTC
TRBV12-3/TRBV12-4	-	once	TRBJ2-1	CASRSVGNEQFF	TGTGCCAGCAGGAGCGTTGGCAATGAGCAGTTCTTC
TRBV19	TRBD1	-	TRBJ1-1	CASSIPVWTGATENTEAFF	TGTGCCAGTAGTATACCCGTCTGGACAGGGGCCACAGAGAACACTGAAGCTTTCTTT
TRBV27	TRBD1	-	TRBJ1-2	CASSLSTGGTNYGYTF	TGTGCCAGCAGTTTGAGTACAGGGGGCACTAACTATGGCTACACCTTC
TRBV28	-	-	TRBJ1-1	CASMAQSQGWNTEAFF	TGTGCCAGCATGGCACAGTCACAGGGCTGGAACACTGAAGCTTTCTTT
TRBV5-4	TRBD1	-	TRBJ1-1	CASSPRDRSEAFF	TGTGCCAGCAGCCCTAGGGACAGGAGTGAAGCTTTCTTT
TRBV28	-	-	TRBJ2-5	CASSFPGGRETQYF	TGTGCCAGCAGTTTCCCCGGGGGAAGAGAGACCCAGTACTTC
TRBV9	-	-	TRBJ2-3	CASSVGGGLKTDTQYF	TGTGCCAGCAGCGTAGGAGGAGGACTGAAGACGGATACGCAGTATTTT
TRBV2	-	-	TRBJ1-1	CASSEVGEAFF	TGTGCCAGCAGTGAAGTGGGCGAAGCTTTCTTT
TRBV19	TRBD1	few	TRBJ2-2	CASSSGTGGYTGELFF	TGTGCCAGTAGTTCCGGCACAGGGGGATATACCGGGGAGCTGTTTTTT
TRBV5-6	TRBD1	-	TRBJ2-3	CASSSPWDRVANTQYF	TGTGCCAGCAGCTCCCCATGGGACAGGGTGGCTAATACGCAGTATTTT
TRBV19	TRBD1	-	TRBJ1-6	CASWGTGNSPLHF	TGTGCCAGCTGGGGGACAGGGAATTCACCCCTCCACTTT
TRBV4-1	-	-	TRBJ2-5	CASSQDKLVETQYF	TGCGCCAGCAGCCAAGATAAGCTAGTAGAGACCCAGTACTTC
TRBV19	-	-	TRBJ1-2	CASSRPTASLYGYTF	TGTGCCAGTAGTAGACCGACAGCCTCCCTCTATGGCTACACCTTC
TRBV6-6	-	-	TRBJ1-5	CASSQTAGGSNQPQHF	TGTGCCAGCAGTCAAACCGCGGGGGGAAGCAATCAGCCCCAGCATTTT
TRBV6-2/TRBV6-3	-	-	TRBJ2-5	CASSYFKETQYF	TGTGCCAGCAGTTATTTTAAGGAGACCCAGTACTTC
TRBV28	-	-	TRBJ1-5	CASSLTSPGEEGNQPQHF	TGTGCCAGCAGTCTGACTTCTCCAGGTGAGGAAGGCAATCAGCCCCAGCATTTT
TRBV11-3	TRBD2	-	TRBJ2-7	CASSQLAASYEQYF	TGTGCCAGCAGTCAACTAGCGGCCTCCTACGAGCAGTACTTC
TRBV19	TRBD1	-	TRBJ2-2	CASSIGTGNTGELFF	TGTGCCAGTAGTATCGGGACAGGGAACACCGGGGAGCTGTTTTTT
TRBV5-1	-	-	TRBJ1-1	CASSLLGSALNTEAFF	TGCGCCAGCAGCTTATTAGGGTCTGCGTTGAACACTGAAGCTTTCTTT
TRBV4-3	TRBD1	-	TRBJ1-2	CASSLLLTGGNGYTF	TGCGCCAGCAGCCTATTATTGACAGGGGGCAATGGCTACACCTTC
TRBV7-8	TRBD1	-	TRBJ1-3	CASSGDRGLRPGNTIYF	TGTGCCAGCAGCGGGGACAGGGGGCTCCGGCCTGGAAACACCATATATTTT
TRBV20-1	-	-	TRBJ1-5	CSASTAANNQPQHF	TGCAGTGCTAGTACGGCAGCAAATAATCAGCCCCAGCATTTT
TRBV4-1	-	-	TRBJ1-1	CASSQVAITTTEAFF	TGCGCCAGCAGCCAAGTTGCCATAACGACCACTGAAGCTTTCTTT
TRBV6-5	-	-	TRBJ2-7	CASGPSTYEQYF	TGTGCCTCTGGTCCATCAACCTACGAGCAGTACTTC
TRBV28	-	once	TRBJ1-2	CASSLGWGVDGYTF	TGTGCCAGCAGTTTGGGGTGGGGGGTAGATGGCTACACCTTC
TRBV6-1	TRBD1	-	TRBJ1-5	CASSGQDRGRHQPQHF	TGTGCCAGCAGTGGTCAGGACAGGGGCCGTCATCAGCCCCAGCATTTT
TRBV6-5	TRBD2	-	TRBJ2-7	CASILSGGRAYEQYF	TGTGCCAGCATTCTCTCGGGCGGGAGGGCGTACGAGCAGTACTTC
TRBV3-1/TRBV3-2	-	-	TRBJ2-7	CASSAGLSYEQYF	TGTGCCAGCAGCGCGGGGCTATCCTACGAGCAGTACTTC
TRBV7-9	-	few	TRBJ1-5	CASSSTPRGGVGNQPQHF	TGTGCCAGCAGCTCGACCCCCCGGGGGGGAGTGGGCAATCAGCCCCAGCATTTT
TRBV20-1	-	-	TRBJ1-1	CSARRDPTGIF	TGCAGTGCTAGAAGGGACCCCACGGGAATCTTT
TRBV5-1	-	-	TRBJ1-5	CASSSGGSNQPQHF	TGCGCCAGCAGCTCCGGCGGTAGCAATCAGCCCCAGCATTTT
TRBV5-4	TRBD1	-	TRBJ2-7	CASSGTGRRDEQYF	TGTGCCAGCAGCGGGACAGGCCGTAGGGACGAGCAGTACTTC
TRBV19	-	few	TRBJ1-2	CASSSLAPGARGYTF	TGTGCCAGTAGTTCACTGGCCCCTGGGGCGAGGGGCTACACCTTC
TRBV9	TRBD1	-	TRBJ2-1	CASSVGDRGYNEQFF	TGTGCCAGCAGCGTAGGGGACAGGGGCTACAATGAGCAGTTCTTC
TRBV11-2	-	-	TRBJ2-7	CASSLDSSDSIYYEQYF	TGTGCCAGCAGCTTAGATTCCTCCGACAGCATCTATTACGAGCAGTACTTC
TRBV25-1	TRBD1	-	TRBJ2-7	CASSGQGFQSYEQYF	TGTGCCAGCAGTGGACAGGGATTTCAGTCCTACGAGCAGTACTTC
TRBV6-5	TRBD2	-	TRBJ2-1	CASSYLGTSGRDEQFF	TGTGCCAGCAGTTACTTAGGGACTAGCGGGAGGGATGAGCAGTTCTTC
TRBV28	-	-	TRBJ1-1	CASSLHTEAFF	TGTGCCAGCAGTCTGCACACTGAAGCTTTCTTT
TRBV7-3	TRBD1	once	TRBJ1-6	CASRGTGLNSPLHF	TGTGCCAGCAGGGGGACAGGGCTCAATTCACCCCTCCACTTT
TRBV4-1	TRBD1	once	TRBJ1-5	CASSQEMTGVNQPQHF	TGCGCCAGCAGCCAAGAGATGACAGGGGTCAATCAGCCCCAGCATTTT
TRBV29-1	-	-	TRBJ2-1	CSVGSYEQFF	TGCAGCGTTGGGAGTTATGAGCAGTTCTTC
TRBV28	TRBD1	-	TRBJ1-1	CASSVTGGWTEAFF	TGTGCCAGCAGTGTGACAGGGGGTTGGACTGAAGCTTTCTTT
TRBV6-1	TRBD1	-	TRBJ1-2	CASSEAGTGRGYTF	TGTGCCAGCAGTGAAGCGGGGACAGGGAGGGGCTACACCTTC
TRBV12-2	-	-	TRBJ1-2	CASRLLTGYFCGYTF	-
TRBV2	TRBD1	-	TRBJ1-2	CASRSGTGEHGYTF	TGTGCCAGCAGATCCGGGACAGGGGAACATGGCTACACCTTC
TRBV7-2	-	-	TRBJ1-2	CASSFLWGRDGYTF	TGTGCCAGCAGCTTTTTATGGGGGCGGGATGGCTACACCTTC
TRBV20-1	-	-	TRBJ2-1	CSAPSYNEQFF	TGCAGTGCCCCCTCCTACAATGAGCAGTTCTTC
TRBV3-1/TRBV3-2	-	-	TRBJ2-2	CASSQVGARELFF	TGTGCCAGCAGCCAAGTGGGCGCACGGGAGCTGTTTTTT